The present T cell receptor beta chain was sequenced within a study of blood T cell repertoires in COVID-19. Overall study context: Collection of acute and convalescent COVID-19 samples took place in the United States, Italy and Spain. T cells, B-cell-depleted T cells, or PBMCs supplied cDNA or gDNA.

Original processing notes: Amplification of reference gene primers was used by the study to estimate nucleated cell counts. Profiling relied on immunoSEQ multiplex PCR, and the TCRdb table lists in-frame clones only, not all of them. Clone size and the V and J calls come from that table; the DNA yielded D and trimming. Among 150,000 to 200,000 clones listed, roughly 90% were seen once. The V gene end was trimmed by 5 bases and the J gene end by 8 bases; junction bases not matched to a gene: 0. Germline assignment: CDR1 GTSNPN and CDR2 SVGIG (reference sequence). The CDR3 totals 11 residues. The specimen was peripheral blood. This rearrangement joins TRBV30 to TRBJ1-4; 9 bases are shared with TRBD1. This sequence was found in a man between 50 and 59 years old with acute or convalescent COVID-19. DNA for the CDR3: TGTGCCTGGGACAGGGGGGAAAAACTGTTTTTT. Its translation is CAWDRGEKLFF.